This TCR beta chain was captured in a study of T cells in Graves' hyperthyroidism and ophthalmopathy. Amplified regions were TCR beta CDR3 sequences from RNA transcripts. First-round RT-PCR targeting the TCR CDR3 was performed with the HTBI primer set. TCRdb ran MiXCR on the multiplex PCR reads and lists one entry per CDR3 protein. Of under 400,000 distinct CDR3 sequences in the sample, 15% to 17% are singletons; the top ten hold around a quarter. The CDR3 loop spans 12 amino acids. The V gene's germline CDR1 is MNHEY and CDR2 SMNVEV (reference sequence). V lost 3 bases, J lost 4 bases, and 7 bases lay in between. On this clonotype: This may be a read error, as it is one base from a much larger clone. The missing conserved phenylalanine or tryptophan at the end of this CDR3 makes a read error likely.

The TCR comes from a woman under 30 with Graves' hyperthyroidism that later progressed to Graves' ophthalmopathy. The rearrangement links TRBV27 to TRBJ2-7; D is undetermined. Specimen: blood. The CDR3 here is CASSLHGYEQYL. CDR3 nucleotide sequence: TGTGCCAGCAGTTTGCACGGTTACGAGCAGTACCTC.